A selection of T cell receptor beta chains follows, all from one sample in a study of PD-1 blockade in classical Hodgkin lymphoma. The data were produced by immunoSEQ multiplex PCR, yet TCRdb's version contains in-frame clones alone and is incomplete. Among fewer than 35,000 clones listed, 81% were seen once. Sequencing used peripheral blood mononuclear cells (PBMCs), obtained before the fourth cycle of nivolumab. The source is a human donor with classical Hodgkin lymphoma. CDR3s leave out the opening cysteine and the closing phenylalanine or tryptophan.

V	length	J	CDR3
TRBV5-1	14	TRBJ2-3	ASSLAGSGGTDTQY
TRBV29-1	9	TRBJ1-4	SVEWGEKLF
TRBV7-7	13	TRBJ1-3	ASSPGRATGNTIY
TRBV27	14	TRBJ2-4	ASSLSGRAAKNIQY
TRBV6-1	13	TRBJ1-5	ASTGGVRSNQPQH
TRBV28	14	TRBJ2-1	ASSLFGTGFRNEQF
TRBV6-5	10	TRBJ2-5	ASAGDEETQY
TRBV6-6	12	TRBJ1-1	ASVGHLADPEAF
TRBV18	13	TRBJ2-4	ASSLGTGGKNIQY
TRBV6-4	11	TRBJ2-3	ASSEIQAGAQY
TRBV7-9	12	TRBJ2-6	ATPPTSGANVLT
TRBV11-2	11	TRBJ1-4	ASSSPTAEKLF
TRBV9	13	TRBJ2-5	ASSVSSGRPETQY
TRBV11-2	12	TRBJ2-4	ASSLGRSKNIQY
TRBV15	13	TRBJ2-1	ATSRAGVSYNEQF
TRBV19	12	TRBJ1-1	ASNEGWANTEAF
TRBV5-1	16	TRBJ2-3	ASSPGLAGGFGTDTQY
TRBV4-1	11	TRBJ1-4	ASSQVWQGELF
TRBV29-1	9	TRBJ1-1	SVQYYTEAF
TRBV5-1	13	TRBJ1-1	ASSLAGTGTTEAF
TRBV11-3	10	TRBJ2-2	ASSYRDGELF
TRBV4-2	15	TRBJ1-4	ASSQVPGEGVEEKLF
TRBV27	14	TRBJ1-1	ASSLAKPQPNTEAF
TRBV27	11	TRBJ2-3	ASSPFSTDTQY
TRBV18	12	TRBJ1-5	ASSPPPGGQPQH
TRBV7-8	12	TRBJ1-1	ASSPRTVNTEAF
TRBV6-1	14	TRBJ1-3	ASSEETQPRGNTIY
TRBV4-1	14	TRBJ2-3	ASTRGGALVTDTQY
TRBV7-2	13	TRBJ1-2	ASSLGTLQVYGYT
TRBV4-3	11	TRBJ2-1	ASSNFRYNEQF
TRBV6-1	11	TRBJ1-5	ASSEPGNQPQH
TRBV7-7	11	TRBJ2-5	ASSLDRAETQY
TRBV2	12	TRBJ1-2	ASSEARTAYGYT
TRBV2	14	TRBJ1-5	ASSDLGGTRNQPQH
TRBV10-3	12	TRBJ1-2	AISESGNNYGYT
TRBV7-9	12	TRBJ1-3	ASSKEGSGNTIY
TRBV4-3	11	TRBJ1-1	ASSHAVRTEAF
TRBV7-2	13	TRBJ2-3	ASSLAGGRGDTQY
TRBV5-1	13	TRBJ1-6	ASSTRQGADSPLH
TRBV5-1	12	TRBJ2-7	ASRLAGEGVEQY
TRBV7-2	11	TRBJ1-6	ASSPDIASPLH
TRBV19	11	TRBJ2-7	ASSPQSGYEQY
TRBV15	14	TRBJ2-1	ATSSREGGAYNEQF
TRBV5-5	13	TRBJ2-4	ASSLGPGPGGIQY
TRBV5-4	13	TRBJ1-1	ASSWGAGSRTEAF
TRBV21-1	13	TRBJ2-1	ASSKVQGHFNEQF
TRBV7-2	10	TRBJ2-1	ASSSGHPEQF
TRBV4-3	16	TRBJ2-1	ASSQVGGQGGIYNEQF
TRBV28	12	TRBJ2-1	ASSPGGRRNEQF
TRBV9	14	TRBJ2-7	ASSFRLAGGFYEQY
TRBV4-3	16	NA	ASSRTLGGGSLTYEQY
TRBV28	13	TRBJ2-6	ASSPPASGANVLT
TRBV2	11	TRBJ1-2	ASSAQGSFGYT
TRBV7-8	12	TRBJ1-4	ASSQMAVNEKLF
TRBV11-2	12	TRBJ1-4	ASAIRVGVEKLF
TRBV30	10	TRBJ1-3	AWSVNGNTIY
TRBV5-1	13	TRBJ1-1	ASSYRGRTGTEAF
TRBV27	13	TRBJ1-5	ASSPTNNLNQPQH
TRBV7-9	14	TRBJ2-7	ASSLGGTGRAYEQY